Listed here are 26 T cell receptor beta chains from one sample, sequenced in a study of T cells in Graves' hyperthyroidism and ophthalmopathy. Amplified TCR beta CDR3 regions derived from RNA transcripts. Using the HTBI primer set, a first-round RT-PCR was run on the TCR CDR3. TCRdb reprocessed the multiplex PCR reads with MiXCR, giving one entry per CDR3 protein. In the table there are a few hundred thousand distinct CDR3 sequences, 16% of which are singletons. The sequencing sample was made of blood. The receptors come from a woman in her thirties or forties with Graves' ophthalmopathy.

This clonotype appeared a few times. V usage is TRBV6-1 and J usage is TRBJ1-1, with TRBD1 as a possible D gene (5 bases). The CDR3 runs 15 residues. The V end lost 4 bases, the J end lost 11 bases, and 23 bases lay between the germline ends. The germline gives CDR1 MNHNS, CDR2 SASEGT. Here the CDR3 reads CASSALSWGELLAFF. In nucleotides, the CDR3 is TGTGCCAGCAGTGCTCTATCTTGGGGGGAGCTTCTGGCTTTCTTT.

The chain is built from TRBV7-2 and TRBJ2-7, with D possibly TRBD2 on 5 matching bases. The length of the CDR3 is 13 residues. V was clipped by 6 bases and J by 6 bases, with 15 bases between them. Germline assignment: CDR1 SGHTA and CDR2 FQGNSA. The CDR3 is CASSWTAASEQYF. The CDR3 DNA reads as TGTGCCAGCAGTTGGACTGCGGCCAGCGAGCAGTACTTC.

At least ten counts were recorded for this clonotype. This chain uses TRBV7-2 with TRBJ2-5; unclear D gene. The CDR3 runs to 13 residues. Germline CDR1 and CDR2: SGHTA and FQGNSA. The ends were cut back, 4 bases at V and 5 bases at J, with 11 bases in the middle. The CDR3 is CASSYPGAETQYF. CDR3 DNA sequence: TGTGCCAGCAGCTATCCAGGCGCTGAGACCCAGTACTTC.

This clonotype was found many times. V gene TRBV18 combines with J gene TRBJ2-1; 7 nucleotides line up with TRBD2. This CDR3 contains 17 residues. Germline CDR1 is KGHSH and CDR2 is LQKENI. Trimming removed 3 bases from V and 0 bases from J; junction bases left unmatched: 8. The DNA of the CDR3 is TGTGCCAGCTCACCGCGGACTAGAGGGAGCTCCTACAATGAGCAGTTCTTC. Translated, it gives CASSPRTRGSSYNEQFF. The variable domain in full, completed from reference TRBV18 and TRBJ2-1, reads NAGVMQNPRHLVRRRGQEARLRCSPMKGHSHVYWYRQLPEEGLKFMVYLQKENIIDESGMPKERFSAEFPKEGPSILRIQQVVRGDSAAYFCASSPRTRGSSYNEQFFGPGTRLTVL.

The rearrangement uses TRBV2 and TRBJ1-5; 10 bases map to TRBD1. Trimming at V came to 2 bases and at J to 8 bases, leaving 6 bases not matched to a gene. CDR1 and CDR2 (germline): SNHLY, FYNNEI. The CDR3 extends over 15 amino acids. The CDR3: CASSERDRGWEPQHF. The CDR3 nucleotides read TGTGCCAGCAGTGAAAGGGACAGGGGATGGGAGCCCCAGCATTTT.

CDR3 DNA sequence: TGTGCCAGCTCACCATTAAGCGGGGGGTCCTACAATGAGCAGTTCTTC. Translated: CASSPLSGGSYNEQFF. The chain carries TRBV18 and TRBJ2-1; 9 nucleotides agree with TRBD2. The CDR3 contains 16 residues. CDR1 KGHSH and CDR2 LQKENI come from the germline V gene. V was pared by 2 bases and J by 1 base, with 3 bases of the junction left unmatched. The whole variable domain, remainder taken from reference TRBV18 and TRBJ2-1, is NAGVMQNPRHLVRRRGQEARLRCSPMKGHSHVYWYRQLPEEGLKFMVYLQKENIIDESGMPKERFSAEFPKEGPSILRIQQVVRGDSAAYFCASSPLSGGSYNEQFFGPGTRLTVL.

On this clonotype: A read error may explain this, as a much larger clone is one base away. The chain is built from TRBV20-1 and TRBJ2-7, with unresolved D. The germline V gene has CDR1 DFQATT and CDR2 SNEGSKA (reference sequence). This CDR3 region has 15 residues. This CDR3 is CSARVARSSSYKQYF. The CDR3, as DNA: TGCAGTGCTAGAGTGGCTAGATCGAGCTCCTACAAGCAGTACTTC.

In this sample, this clonotype turned up a few times. The chain has TRBV28 and TRBJ1-3; no firm D call. From germline, CDR1 is MDHEN and CDR2 SYDVKM. The CDR3 extends over 16 amino acids. Trimming took 4 bases from V and 0 from J, leaving 13 bases between them. The CDR3 sequence is CASSSPKGLSGNTIYF. For the CDR3, the DNA is TGTGCCAGCAGTTCCCCCAAAGGTCTCTCTGGAAACACCATATATTTT.

This clonotype has more than one count but fewer than ten. The J gene is TRBJ2-4, the V gene TRBV10-3, with D hard to call. This CDR3 is built from 13 residues. Trimming shortened V by 4 bases and J by 5 bases, and 9 bases separated the two germline ends. From germline, CDR1 is ENHRY and CDR2 SYGVKD. CDR3 nucleotide sequence: TGTGCCATCAGTGGAGACACCGAAAACATTCAGTACTTC. It yields the protein CAISGDTENIQYF.

There are many counts of this clonotype. This sequence joins TRBV12-5 and TRBJ2-3; 9 positions agree with TRBD1. Trimming took 1 base from V and 1 from J; bases not matched to a gene: 6. The germline CDR1 and CDR2 sequences are LGHNT and FRNRAP. The CDR3 contains 17 residues. The CDR3 DNA is TGTGCTAGTGGTTTGGACAGGAGACAGGGGGGCACAGATACGCAGTATTTT. It encodes CASGLDRRQGGTDTQYF.

This clonotype was recorded at least ten times. V gene TRBV29-1 combines with J gene TRBJ1-1; D unresolved. Trimming pared 4 bases from V and 7 bases from J, leaving 13 bases between. The V gene's germline CDR1 is SQVTM and CDR2 ANQGSEA. This CDR3 is built from 12 residues. The chain's CDR3 is CSVVYSEVEAFF. Written as DNA, the CDR3 is TGCAGCGTTGTTTACAGCGAAGTTGAAGCTTTCTTT. Drawing the rest from reference TRBV29-1 and TRBJ1-1, the complete variable domain is SAVISQKPSRDICQRGTSLTIQCQVDSQVTMMFWYRQQPGQSLTLIATANQGSEATYESGFVIDKFPISRPNLTFSTLTVSNMSPEDSSIYLCSVVYSEVEAFFGQGTRLTVV.

In its sample, this clonotype was seen many times. The chain recombines TRBV6-2 or TRBV6-3 with TRBJ2-7, with D possibly being TRBD1 (5 bases). The CDR3 runs to 13 residues. CDR1 and CDR2 (germline): MNHEY, SVGEGT. Trimming removed 3 bases from V and 3 bases from J, with 9 bases in between. The DNA of the CDR3 is TGTGCCAGCAGTTATGGGGCTTTCTACGAGCAGTACTTC. Protein: CASSYGAFYEQYF.

This clonotype was counted ten times or more. The chain uses TRBV27 and TRBJ2-1; D gene unclear. Trimming pared 3 bases from V and 4 bases from J, leaving 16 bases between. The CDR3 loop spans 16 amino acids. Germline-derived CDR1 and CDR2 are MNHEY and SMNVEV (reference sequence). The CDR3 loop reads CASSLGKDVNYNEQFF. Here the CDR3 DNA reads TGTGCCAGCAGTTTGGGGAAGGACGTTAATTACAATGAGCAGTTCTTC.

The gene calls are TRBV6-1 and TRBJ2-5; 12 positions match TRBD2. Germline V gives CDR1 MNHNS, CDR2 SASEGT. Trimming took 1 base from V and 2 from J; bases not matched to a gene: 5. This CDR3 is built from 17 residues. CDR3: CASSEELAGGPQETQYF. As DNA, the CDR3 is TGTGCCAGCAGTGAAGAACTAGCGGGGGGCCCGCAAGAGACCCAGTACTTC.

This clonotype was observed a few times. The gene calls are TRBV18 and TRBJ2-3; D assignment may be TRBD1 or TRBD2 (6 bases each). Trimming removed 4 bases from V and 1 base from J, with 18 bases in between. CDR1 and CDR2 from the germline V gene are KGHSH and LQKENI. This CDR3 contains 17 residues. The CDR3 is CASSLASTGAGTDTQYF. The CDR3 DNA reads as TGTGCCAGCTCACTAGCCTCAACGGGGGCGGGCACAGATACGCAGTATTTT.

This clonotype came up many times. In DNA form, the CDR3 reads TGTGCCAGCAGTCCGACAGGCTTTGGGACTGAAGCTTTCTTT. Its translation is CASSPTGFGTEAFF. The V call is TRBV27, the J call TRBJ1-1, with D tentatively TRBD1 (6 bases). This CDR3 is 14 amino acids long. With 5 bases removed from V and 5 bases from J, the gap between germline ends came to 15 bases. From germline, CDR1 is MNHEY and CDR2 SMNVEV (reference sequence).

This clonotype was detected many times. The gene calls are TRBV6-1 and TRBJ1-1; D is unresolved. V lost 2 bases to trimming and J lost 9 bases, with 10 bases between them. CDR1 is MNHNS and CDR2 is SASEGT in the germline V gene. The CDR3 covers 12 residues. The DNA of the CDR3 is TGTGCCAGCAGTGAACGCTTTTTTAAAGCTTTCTTT. Translating it yields CASSERFFKAFF.

Many counts were recorded for this clonotype. The rearrangement joins TRBV2 to TRBJ1-2, with D perhaps TRBD1 (5 bases). The CDR3 runs to 13 residues. V was cut by 3 bases and J by 6 bases, with 11 bases left in between. CDR1 is SNHLY and CDR2 is FYNNEI in the germline V gene. The chain's CDR3 is CASSDRWGNGYTF. The CDR3 coding sequence is TGTGCCAGCAGTGACAGGTGGGGGAATGGCTACACCTTC.

This clonotype was counted at least ten times. The rearrangement links TRBV20-1 to TRBJ2-7; TRBD2 aligns across 8 bases. The germline V gene encodes CDR1 DFQATT and CDR2 SNEGSKA (reference sequence). The CDR3 is 15 amino acids. Trimming cost V 6 bases and J 2 bases; bases outside gene matches: 12. The CDR3 nucleotides read TGCAGTGCGGCGCCGGGAGGGACCCCCACCTACGAGCAGTACTTC. It encodes CSAAPGGTPTYEQYF.

This clonotype was observed a few times. The V gene is TRBV6-1, the J gene TRBJ2-3; TRBD1 aligns across 9 bases. The CDR3 sequence is 13 residues long. Unmatched junction bases numbered 0, after V lost 4 bases and J lost 4 bases. Germline V gene sequence: CDR1 MNHNS, CDR2 SASEGT. The CDR3 here is CASSGDRADTQYF. CDR3 nucleotides: TGTGCCAGCAGTGGGGACAGGGCAGATACGCAGTATTTT.

The table lists this clonotype with many counts. This chain uses TRBV6-2 or TRBV6-3 with TRBJ2-7; D is ambiguous. The CDR3 runs to 16 residues. V was cut by 5 bases and J by 3 bases, with 20 bases left in between. Per the germline V gene, CDR1 is MNHEY and CDR2 is SVGEGT. In nucleotides, the CDR3 is TGTGCCAGCAGTCCCCAACTACTGCGTCCTGACTACGAGCAGTACTTC. Translating it yields CASSPQLLRPDYEQYF.

This clonotype was counted at least ten times. V gene TRBV7-6 combines with J gene TRBJ1-4, with 7 bases lining up with TRBD1. Trimming at V came to 5 bases and at J to 4 bases, leaving 7 bases not matched to a gene. CDR3 length equals 15 residues. Germline V gene lookup returns CDR1 SGHVS and CDR2 FNYEAQ. The CDR3 DNA is TGTGCCAGCAGCCCAGACAGGGCGGGTAATGAAAAACTGTTTTTT. Its translation: CASSPDRAGNEKLFF.

This clonotype was counted at least ten times. V gene TRBV2 combines with J gene TRBJ2-1; a weak D match, TRBD2 (5 bases). V was cut by 6 bases and J by 0 bases, with 12 bases left in between. The CDR3 spans 15 residues. Germline loops: CDR1 SNHLY, CDR2 FYNNEI. The CDR3 loop is CASSSAESSYNEQFF. The CDR3 region has the DNA TGTGCCAGCAGCTCAGCGGAAAGCTCCTACAATGAGCAGTTCTTC.

The V gene is TRBV6-1, the J gene TRBJ2-1; maybe TRBD2 (7 bases). Germline lookup yields CDR1 MNHNS and CDR2 SASEGT. Trimming shortened V by 6 bases and J by 6 bases, and 15 bases separated the two germline ends. The CDR3 length is 14 residues. The CDR3 nucleotides are TGTGCCAGCAGGGGGGGGGCGCAGCTCAATGAGCAGTTCTTC. This translates into CASRGGAQLNEQFF.

This clonotype occurred many times. The gene calls are TRBV28 and TRBJ2-3, with D perhaps assigned TRBD1 or TRBD2 (6 bases each). This CDR3 contains 14 residues. V lost 6 bases, J lost 3 bases, and 13 bases lay in between. Germline V gives CDR1 MDHEN, CDR2 SYDVKM. Here the CDR3 reads CASSLQGRTDTQYF. The DNA of the CDR3 is TGTGCCAGCAGCCTTCAGGGGAGGACAGATACGCAGTATTTT.

This clonotype occurred a few times. The chain carries TRBV24-1 and TRBJ2-7; unclear D gene. This CDR3 is 13 amino acids long. V gave up 7 bases and J gave up 3 bases, with 12 bases separating them. Germline V gene lookup returns CDR1 KGHDR and CDR2 SFDVKD. The CDR3 spells CATSPPSGYEQYF. Written as DNA, the CDR3 is TGTGCCACCAGCCCACCATCAGGCTACGAGCAGTACTTC.